Following are 29 T cell receptor beta chains from one sample sequenced in a study of T cell responses to AZD1222 COVID-19 vaccine (dated by TCRdb to the early 2020s). Library method: the immunoSEQ multiplex PCR assay. The table was pulled from immuneACCESS by TCRdb, which kept in-frame rearrangements only. Such tables lose some clones; where checked, under half of the loss comes from unresolved V genes, and the rest has no known cause. This sample gives fewer than 120,000 clones in total; around 85% of them show up just once. About 4.5% of the sample rests with the top ten. Interpreted using the paper, the time point label stands for: baseline before first vaccination. Sequencing was performed on peripheral blood, taken on day 0 of AZD1222 vaccination. The receptors shown here come from an adult in good health.

The V and J genes are TRBV11-2 and TRBJ1-1, with a weak D call TRBD1 (6 bases). V lost 5 bases, J lost 5 bases, and 12 bases lay in between. The CDR3 contains 13 residues. The germline V gene has CDR1 SGHAT and CDR2 FQNNGV. The CDR3 sequence is CASSNTGFTEAFF. The CDR3 region has the DNA TGTGCCAGCAGCAATACAGGGTTTACTGAAGCTTTCTTT.

This clone turned up a few times. The rearrangement joins TRBV7-2 to TRBJ2-3; 7 nucleotides agree with TRBD2. V lost 0 bases to trimming and J lost 2 bases; unmatched junction nucleotides: 11. From germline, CDR1 is SGHTA and CDR2 FQGNSA. The CDR3 spans 18 residues. DNA for the CDR3: TGTGCCAGCAGCTTAGCGCTCGTACAAGCGGGGTACACAGATACGCAGTATTTT. Amino acids: CASSLALVQAGYTDTQYF.

This chain links TRBV7-3 with TRBJ2-2, with 8 bases aligning to TRBD2. From germline, CDR1 is SGHTA and CDR2 FQGTGA. CDR3 length equals 16 residues. Germline trimming cut 5 bases from V and 0 bases from J; bases unmatched to any gene: 5. CDR3 DNA: TGTGCCAGCAGCCGATCGGGACTAGCGAACACCGGGGAGCTGTTTTTT. Its translation: CASSRSGLANTGELFF.

The chain uses TRBV7-2 and TRBJ2-5, with D perhaps matching TRBD2 (6 bases). The V gene lost 3 bases and the J gene lost 4 bases, with 15 bases spanning the gap. CDR3 size: 15 residues. Per germline, CDR1 SGHTA and CDR2 FQGNSA. The CDR3 DNA reads TGTGCCAGCAGCTTGATGGCGGGGAGGCGAGAGACCCAGTACTTC. Protein sequence: CASSLMAGRRETQYF.

The rearrangement links TRBV12-5 to TRBJ2-3, with D possibly called TRBD1 or TRBD2 (5 bases each). Germline CDR1 is LGHNT and CDR2 is FRNRAP. CDR3 size: 13 residues. Trimming took off 2 bases at V and 9 bases at J, with 12 bases between the two ends. CDR3 in amino acids: CASGLQGAKTQYF. CDR3 nucleotides: TGTGCTAGTGGTTTGCAGGGAGCGAAGACGCAGTATTTT.

The chain combines TRBV9 with TRBJ2-5, with D unresolved. Trimming removed 3 bases from V and 5 bases from J, with 17 bases in between. The CDR3 has 15 residues. Per the germline V gene, CDR1 is SGDLS and CDR2 is YYNGEE. CDR3 DNA sequence: TGTGCCAGCAGCGCCACCGCGGTCGGGCGCGAGACCCAGTACTTC. It encodes CASSATAVGRETQYF.

This chain links TRBV3-1 (or the pseudogene TRBV3-2) with TRBJ2-7; tentative D call: TRBD1 (6 bases). From germline, CDR1 is LGHDT and CDR2 YNNKEL (reference sequence). With 6 bases removed from V and 0 bases from J, the gap between germline ends came to 18 bases. There are 16 residues in the CDR3. CDR3 amino acids: CASRRTGQINSYEQYF. For the CDR3, the DNA is TGTGCCAGCAGGCGTACCGGACAGATCAACTCCTACGAGCAGTACTTC.

J is TRBJ2-7 and V is TRBV7-9; D is undetermined. V was shortened by 4 bases and J by 4 bases, with 11 bases between the two germline ends. The V gene's germline CDR1 is SEHNR and CDR2 FQNEAQ (reference sequence). The length of the CDR3 is 13 residues. The chain's CDR3 is CASSSFIQYEQYF. The CDR3 DNA follows: TGTGCCAGCAGCTCATTCATCCAATACGAGCAGTACTTC. Based on the CDR3 plus reference TRBV7-9 and TRBJ2-7, the full variable domain is DTGVSQNPRHKITKRGQNVTFRCDPISEHNRLYWYRQTLGQGPEFLTYFQNEAQLEKSRLLSDRFSAERPKGSFSTLEIQRTEQGDSAMYLCASSSFIQYEQYFGPGTRLTVT.

The DNA of the CDR3 is TGTGCCAGCAGCCAAGCGGGGGAATACCCACAGGCCGGGGAGCTGTTTTTT. Translating it yields CASSQAGEYPQAGELFF. The chain recombines TRBV4-2 with TRBJ2-2, with D perhaps TRBD2 (6 bases). CDR3 size: 17 residues. The germline V and J ends were trimmed by 1 base and 6 bases, with 18 bases remaining between them. Germline V gives CDR1 LGHNA, CDR2 YNFKEQ.

V usage is TRBV7-2 and J usage is TRBJ2-3; D might be TRBD1 (6 bases). Looked up from germline, CDR1 is SGHTA and CDR2 is FQGNSA. The CDR3 covers 18 residues. Trimming shortened V by 2 bases and J by 1 base, and 19 bases separated the two germline ends. CDR3 in DNA: TGTGCCAGCAGCTTAAGCCCCCCAGGGGAGCATGGCACAGATACGCAGTATTTT. Amino acids: CASSLSPPGEHGTDTQYF.

J is TRBJ1-5 and V is TRBV7-2; D not resolved. The germline gives CDR1 SGHTA, CDR2 FQGNSA. The CDR3 extends over 13 amino acids. Deletions cut 3 bases from V and 5 bases from J, with 8 bases between. The CDR3 region is CASSFQAYQPQHF. In DNA form, the CDR3 reads TGTGCCAGCAGCTTTCAGGCTTATCAGCCCCAGCATTTT. Looking up the rest from reference TRBV7-2 and TRBJ1-5 gives the full variable domain: GAGVSQSPSNKVTEKGKDVELRCDPISGHTALYWYRQSLGQGLEFLIYFQGNSAPDKSGLPSDRFSAERTGGSVSTLTIQRTQQEDSAVYLCASSFQAYQPQHFGDGTRLSIL.

V gene TRBV19 combines with J gene TRBJ2-7, with 9 bases matching TRBD1. CDR3 length: 14 amino acids. Trimming took 7 bases from V and 0 from J; bases not matched to a gene: 4. From germline, CDR1 is LNHDA and CDR2 SQIVND (reference sequence). The CDR3 reads CASTGTGISYEQYF. For the CDR3, the DNA is TGTGCCAGTACCGGGACAGGGATCTCCTACGAGCAGTACTTC.

This clone was seen just once. The chain recombines TRBV11-2 with TRBJ1-2, with D possibly matching TRBD1 (5 bases). Germline V CDR1 and CDR2: SGHAT, FQNNGV. The CDR3 is 15 residues long. The ends were cut back, 5 bases at V and 2 bases at J, with 15 bases in the middle. The CDR3 DNA reads as TGTGCCAGCAGCGCTTTGGGGGAGGGCAACTATGGCTACACCTTC. As protein: CASSALGEGNYGYTF.

This chain connects TRBV5-4 to TRBJ1-2; D is perhaps TRBD1 (5 bases). CDR1 and CDR2 (germline): SGHNT, YYREEE (reference sequence). V was pared by 4 bases and J by 3 bases, with 16 bases between. CDR3 size: 15 residues. The CDR3 protein is CASSPDSRLHYGYTF. CDR3 sequence (DNA): TGTGCCAGCAGCCCTGACAGCCGCCTTCACTATGGCTACACCTTC.

The V and J genes are TRBV7-2 and TRBJ1-3; tentative D call: TRBD1 (6 bases). V lost 4 bases, J lost 3 bases, and 16 bases lay in between. This CDR3 is 16 amino acids long. The germline V gene encodes CDR1 SGHTA and CDR2 FQGNSA. The CDR3 sequence: CASSSTPGGGGNTIYF. The CDR3 DNA sequence: TGTGCCAGCAGCTCCACCCCGGGGGGCGGTGGAAACACCATATATTTT.

The chain is built from TRBV20-1 and TRBJ1-2, with a weak D call TRBD1 (5 bases). CDR3 length: 10 amino acids. The germline V gene encodes CDR1 DFQATT and CDR2 SNEGSKA (reference sequence). CDR3 sequence reads: CRLKGEGYTF. The CDR3 DNA is TGCAGGCTAAAAGGGGAAGGCTACACCTTC.

This clone was counted once. The rearrangement links TRBV27 to TRBJ1-1; a possible D gene is TRBD1 (6 bases). The ends were cut back, 5 bases at V and 11 bases at J, with 15 bases in the middle. The V gene's germline CDR1 is MNHEY and CDR2 SMNVEV (reference sequence). This CDR3 contains 12 residues. The CDR3 here is CASSPYQGYAFF. The DNA of the CDR3 is TGTGCCAGCAGTCCTTATCAGGGGTACGCTTTCTTT.

The chain links TRBV16 to TRBJ2-5; the D is unclear. Trimming took off 1 base at V and 1 base at J, with 7 bases between the two ends. Per germline, CDR1 KGHSY and CDR2 FQNENV. CDR3 length: 14 residues. The CDR3 is CASSQYGIQETQYF. The CDR3, as DNA: TGTGCCAGCAGCCAATATGGAATCCAAGAGACCCAGTACTTC.

The J gene is TRBJ2-5, the V gene TRBV13, with D perhaps assigned TRBD1 or TRBD2 (5 bases each). Trimming cost V 6 bases and J 5 bases, with 19 bases left between them. Germline CDR1 is PRHDT and CDR2 is FYEKMQ (reference sequence). This CDR3 is built from 15 residues. CDR3: CASSQGRLPEETQYF. The CDR3 DNA reads TGTGCCAGCAGTCAGGGACGGCTGCCTGAGGAGACCCAGTACTTC.

This chain connects TRBV5-1 to TRBJ1-1, with D unclear. Trimming left V 0 bases short and J 1 base short, with 7 bases between. This CDR3 is 14 amino acids long. Germline CDR1 SGHRS, CDR2 YFSETQ. DNA for the CDR3: TGCGCCAGCAGCTTGGGGTGGGGGAACACTGAAGCTTTCTTT. Protein sequence: CASSLGWGNTEAFF.

V usage is TRBV4-1 and J usage is TRBJ1-5; D remains ambiguous. The ends were cut back, 4 bases at V and 5 bases at J, with 12 bases in the middle. Looked up from germline, CDR1 is MGHRA and CDR2 is YSYEKL. The CDR3 is made up of 14 amino acids. CDR3 sequence reads: CASSLSTPYQPQHF. The DNA for the CDR3 is TGCGCCAGCAGCCTGTCCACCCCATATCAGCCCCAGCATTTT.

This chain connects TRBV4-3 to TRBJ1-2, with D possibly being TRBD1 (5 bases). This CDR3 spans 13 amino acids. CDR1 is LGHNA, CDR2 YSLEER, per germline. Trimming left V 3 bases short and J 7 bases short, with 12 bases between. CDR3 residues: CASSQTDSGGYTF. In nucleotides, the CDR3 is TGCGCCAGCAGCCAGACAGATTCAGGTGGCTACACCTTC.

The rearrangement uses TRBV19 and TRBJ1-2, with 7 bases that match TRBD1. The CDR3 length is 14 residues. The V gene end was trimmed by 7 bases and the J gene end by 3 bases; junction bases not matched to a gene: 8. The V gene's germline CDR1 is LNHDA and CDR2 SQIVND (reference sequence). The CDR3 DNA sequence: TGTGCCAGTAATACCCCCGGGACAGACTATGGCTACACCTTC. Amino acids: CASNTPGTDYGYTF.

This clone was seen only a few times. This rearrangement joins TRBV7-2 to TRBJ2-3; tentatively, D is TRBD2 (5 bases). The germline V gene encodes CDR1 SGHTA and CDR2 FQGNSA. The CDR3 consists of 14 residues. V lost 5 bases, J lost 5 bases, and 14 bases lay in between. This chain's CDR3 is CASSRVASVDTQYF. In DNA, the CDR3 is TGTGCCAGCAGCAGAGTAGCGTCCGTAGATACGCAGTATTTT.

This chain links TRBV30 with TRBJ1-6; TRBD1 is a possible D gene (5 bases). The germline gives CDR1 GTSNPN, CDR2 SVGIG (reference sequence). The CDR3 has 14 amino acids. The V end was cut by 0 bases, the J end by 10 bases, with 13 bases between. CDR3 coding DNA: TGTGCCTGGAGTGTACTCCAGGGCGGCTCACCCCTCCACTTT. Amino acid sequence: CAWSVLQGGSPLHF.

The rearrangement uses TRBV5-5 and TRBJ1-2; D is perhaps TRBD1 (6 bases). Trimming shortened V by 4 bases and J by 9 bases, and 19 bases separated the two germline ends. The CDR3 has 14 amino acids. The germline V gene encodes CDR1 SGHKS and CDR2 YYEKEE (reference sequence). The CDR3 nucleotides are TGTGCCAGCAGCCCCAGGGACACGGTTGTGCGCTACACCTTC. Translated, it gives CASSPRDTVVRYTF.

J is TRBJ1-2 and V is TRBV28; 10 nucleotides match TRBD1. This CDR3 has 13 amino acids. Germline V gene lookup returns CDR1 MDHEN and CDR2 SYDVKM. J was trimmed by 1 base and V by 8 bases; bases with no gene match: 1. CDR3 protein: CASGTGVNYGYTF. DNA of the CDR3: TGTGCCAGCGGGACAGGGGTTAACTATGGCTACACCTTC.

The J gene is TRBJ2-1, the V gene TRBV11-3; 12 bases are a match to TRBD2. With 4 bases clipped from V and 5 bases from J, the junction kept 15 bases outside the gene matches. CDR1 SGHNT and CDR2 YENEEA come from the germline V gene. This CDR3 is built from 19 residues. The CDR3 sequence is CASSSPGLAGARSNNEQFF. The CDR3 nucleotides read TGTGCCAGCAGCTCACCGGGACTAGCGGGTGCCCGCTCGAACAATGAGCAGTTCTTC.

This chain's CDR3 is CASSVPGQGAEAFF. In nucleotides, the CDR3 is TGTGCCAGCAGCGTTCCGGGACAGGGCGCTGAAGCTTTCTTT. V gene TRBV7-6 combines with J gene TRBJ1-1; 9 nucleotides match TRBD1. Germline V gene data show CDR1 as SGHVS and CDR2 as FNYEAQ. CDR3 size: 14 residues. After removal of 5 bases from V and 6 bases from J, the junction contained 7 bases not matched to a gene.